This paragraph covers one T cell receptor beta chain sequence. The antigen remains unidentified. 60 Vbeta and 13 Jbeta primers were used in PCR. Measured with immunoSEQ multiplex PCR; TCRdb has only the in-frame clones, and not every one. The table has around 130,000 clones, approximately 80% seen once. This record belongs to a study of cytomegalovirus exposure and HLA in healthy donors. The V and J ends lost 0 bases and 2 bases respectively, with 15 bases between them. Germline V CDR1 and CDR2: SGHRS, YFSETQ. The CDR3 runs 16 residues. General study findings and limits: A list of around 160 TCR beta chains associated with cytomegalovirus was given. In an earlier analysis, most TCR beta V segments were productive about 87% or about 30% of the time. Relative to the approximately 670-donor mean, N-insertions were reportedly fewer in an Asian-associated ancestry cluster in a later analysis.

The chain combines TRBV5-1 with TRBJ2-7; D might be TRBD1 (5 bases). The sequenced sample consisted of PBMCs. The origin of this receptor is a man aged 18 to 35 in good health and CMV-seropositive. The CDR3 region has the DNA TGCGCCAGCAGCTTGGGTATAGGGGAAATCACCTACGAGCAGTACTTC. It translates to CASSLGIGEITYEQYF. The whole variable domain, remainder taken from reference TRBV5-1 and TRBJ2-7, is KAGVTQTPRYLIKTRGQQVTLSCSPISGHRSVSWYQQTPGQGLQFLFEYFSETQRNKGNFPGRFSGRQFSNSRSEMNVSTLELGDSALYLCASSLGIGEITYEQYFGPGTRLTVT.